Below are 30 T cell receptor beta chains sequenced from a single sample in a study of blood T cells in healthy people across ages. Primed by a sample-barcoded 5' primer and a J-beta primer mix, a second PCR proceeded for 7 to 11 cycles. MiXCR, applied by TCRdb to the 5' RACE reads, yields one record per CDR3 protein. The sample holds about 700,000 distinct CDR3 sequences, around 32% seen once. Sequencing input: blood. Source of these receptors: an elderly woman in good health.

This clonotype was picked up many times. The chain employs TRBV7-3 and TRBJ2-3; D is ambiguous. CDR1 and CDR2 (germline): SGHTA, FQGTGA. Trimming took 5 bases from V and 6 from J, leaving 15 bases between them. This CDR3 is 14 amino acids long. CDR3 region: CASSLLSRSDTQYF. The CDR3 nucleotides are TGTGCCAGCAGCCTCCTGTCAAGGTCCGATACGCAGTATTTT.

The chain recombines TRBV29-1 with TRBJ2-7, with 11 bases matching TRBD1. The V gene end was trimmed by 6 bases and the J gene end by 6 bases; junction bases not matched to a gene: 7. The CDR3 totals 13 residues. CDR1 is SQVTM and CDR2 is ANQGSEA in the germline V gene. CDR3 sequence reads: CSVGTGGFSEQYF. The DNA for the CDR3 is TGCAGCGTCGGGACAGGGGGTTTCAGCGAGCAGTACTTC.

This clonotype was detected ten times or more. The V call is TRBV5-1, the J call TRBJ1-2, with D possibly matching TRBD1 (6 bases). The germline V gene has CDR1 SGHRS and CDR2 YFSETQ. Trimming cost V 7 bases and J 4 bases, with 23 bases left between them. CDR3 length equals 16 residues. The CDR3 here is CASGPGVGGLGYGYTF. The DNA of the CDR3 is TGCGCCAGCGGCCCGGGTGTGGGGGGCTTAGGCTATGGCTACACCTTC.

This rearrangement joins TRBV12-3 or TRBV12-4 to TRBJ2-5; the D gene is possibly TRBD1 (5 bases). This CDR3 is built from 13 residues. V lost 7 bases, J lost 2 bases, and 11 bases lay in between. The CDR3 bases are TGTGCCAGCAACCCACAGGAACAAGAGACCCAGTACTTC. This codes for CASNPQEQETQYF.

V is TRBV7-8 and J is TRBJ1-5; D call uncertain. V was trimmed by 5 bases and J by 4 bases, leaving 9 bases between them. The CDR3 extends over 13 amino acids. Germline CDR1 and CDR2: SGHVS and FQNEAQ. The CDR3 region is CASSRSGNQPQHF. In DNA, the CDR3 is TGTGCCAGCAGCAGATCGGGAAATCAGCCCCAGCATTTT.

This clonotype has ten or more counts. The gene calls are TRBV18 and TRBJ2-1; D gene uncertain. The CDR3 totals 13 residues. Per the germline V gene, CDR1 is KGHSH and CDR2 is LQKENI. Deletions cut 3 bases from V and 6 bases from J, with 9 bases between. CDR3 in DNA: TGTGCCAGCTCACCCCGTGAAGGCAATGAGCAGTTCTTC. This gives the protein CASSPREGNEQFF.

This clonotype was detected many times. The rearrangement joins TRBV5-4 to TRBJ2-1, with D tentatively TRBD2 (6 bases). This CDR3 is built from 15 residues. Germline V gene lookup returns CDR1 SGHNT and CDR2 YYREEE (reference sequence). The V end lost 5 bases, the J end lost 2 bases, and 14 bases lay between the germline ends. The CDR3 sequence: CASSPPRGTYNEQFF. CDR3 DNA sequence: TGTGCCAGCAGTCCCCCTCGGGGGACCTACAATGAGCAGTTCTTC.

The chain joins TRBV12-3 or TRBV12-4 to TRBJ2-5; D might be TRBD1 or TRBD2, each matching 5 bases. The CDR3 totals 14 residues. V gave up 5 bases and J gave up 2 bases, with 12 bases separating them. In nucleotides, the CDR3 is TGTGCCAGCAGTCTTTGGGGGTATCAAGAGACCCAGTACTTC. Translating gives CASSLWGYQETQYF.

This chain connects TRBV3-1 to TRBJ1-1; TRBD1 matches 9 bases. With V trimmed by 4 bases and J by 12 bases, 9 bases remained unmatched. The CDR3 consists of 13 residues. CDR1 and CDR2 from the germline V gene are LGHDT and YNNKEL (reference sequence). The DNA for the CDR3 is TGTGCCAGCAGCCGGGGGGCGGGGACAGGGACTTTCTTT. Translation gives CASSRGAGTGTFF.

This clonotype was seen many times. V usage is TRBV19 and J usage is TRBJ2-1, with 8 bases aligning to TRBD2. V shed 1 base, J shed 4 bases, and the junction held 6 bases outside the gene matches. This CDR3 spans 16 amino acids. CDR1 and CDR2 from the germline V gene are LNHDA and SQIVND (reference sequence). CDR3 amino acids: CASSIAEIAGYNEQFF. The CDR3 DNA sequence: TGTGCCAGTAGTATAGCGGAGATAGCGGGGTACAATGAGCAGTTCTTC.

This clonotype was detected only a few times. As DNA, the CDR3 is TGTGCCAGCAGTGGGGGACAGGGCGGATTAGAGACCCAGTTCTTC. Translating it yields CASSGGQGGLETQFF. The chain has TRBV28 and TRBJ2-5, with 9 positions matching TRBD1. The closer fit of TRBJ2-1 to the DNA end suggests the J call may be wrong. The CDR3 extends over 15 amino acids. Germline CDR1 MDHEN, CDR2 SYDVKM.

This clonotype appeared many times. The gene calls are TRBV7-2 and TRBJ2-3, with D possibly TRBD2 on 5 matching bases. Germline values: CDR1 SGHTA, CDR2 FQGNSA. V was shortened by 1 base and J by 3 bases, with 11 bases between the two germline ends. The CDR3 totals 15 residues. CDR3 sequence (DNA): TGTGCCAGCAGCTTAGTCGGGGTAGGGACAGATACGCAGTATTTT. Translating gives CASSLVGVGTDTQYF.

This clonotype was counted a few times. This chain links TRBV5-1 with TRBJ2-7, with a tentative D call TRBD2 (5 bases). This CDR3 is 14 amino acids long. CDR1 is SGHRS, CDR2 YFSETQ, per germline. V was pared by 0 bases and J by 2 bases, with 9 bases between. CDR3 loop: CASSLGHGAYEQYF. As DNA, the CDR3 is TGCGCCAGCAGCTTGGGCCACGGGGCCTACGAGCAGTACTTC.

This chain joins TRBV7-2 and TRBJ2-5; D perhaps matches TRBD1 (5 bases). The better agreement between TRBJ2-7 and the DNA end casts doubt on the J call. This CDR3 has 14 residues. The V gene's germline CDR1 is SGHTA and CDR2 FQGNSA. The DNA for the CDR3 is TGTGCCAGCAGCTTAGGACGAAGGACATGCGAGCAGTACTTC. As protein: CASSLGRRTCEQYF.

At least ten counts were recorded for this clonotype. This chain uses TRBV12-1 with TRBJ2-7; the table's D call, TRBD1, was not checked against the DNA. TRBV12-1 is described as a pseudogene. This CDR3 is built from 15 residues. CDR3: CASSSRDPPSYEQYF. The DNA of the CDR3 is TGTGCCAGCAGCTCAAGGGACCCACCATCCTACGAGCAGTACTTC.

The genes are TRBV5-1 and TRBJ1-1, with a tentative D call TRBD1 (5 bases). V was clipped by 6 bases and J by 5 bases, with 23 bases between them. The CDR3 is 16 amino acids. In germline, CDR1 is SGHRS, CDR2 YFSETQ. The CDR3 DNA sequence: TGCGCCAGCAATTGGGAGTCCGGCAGGGAGGAAACTGAAGCTTTCTTT. It yields the protein CASNWESGREETEAFF. The full variable domain, rest sourced from reference TRBV5-1 and TRBJ1-1, is KAGVTQTPRYLIKTRGQQVTLSCSPISGHRSVSWYQQTPGQGLQFLFEYFSETQRNKGNFPGRFSGRQFSNSRSEMNVSTLELGDSALYLCASNWESGREETEAFFGQGTRLTVV.

This clonotype was found many times. The V and J genes are TRBV6-1 and TRBJ1-2; D uncertain. V was cut by 5 bases and J by 6 bases, with 10 bases left in between. CDR1 and CDR2 from the germline V gene are MNHNS and SASEGT. CDR3 length: 12 residues. In nucleotides, the CDR3 is TGTGCCAGCAGTATCAGGCGGCATGGCTACACCTTC. Translation gives CASSIRRHGYTF.

The chain carries TRBV27 and TRBJ2-3; D not certain. Germline CDR1 is MNHEY and CDR2 is SMNVEV (reference sequence). The V gene lost 2 bases and the J gene lost 0 bases, with 6 bases spanning the gap. CDR3 size: 14 residues. The CDR3 spells CASSLLESTDTQYF. The CDR3 nucleotides read TGTGCCAGCAGTTTACTAGAAAGCACAGATACGCAGTATTTT.

To note about this clonotype: Possible read error: a much larger clone is one base away. This rearrangement joins TRBV3-1 to TRBJ1-2; D unclear. Germline values: CDR1 LGHDT, CDR2 YNNKEL (reference sequence). V shed 4 bases and J shed 6 bases, with 12 bases lying between them. The length of the CDR3 is 13 residues. The CDR3 sequence: CASSRQVADGYTF. The CDR3 DNA reads TGTGCCAGCAGCCGCCAGGTGGCTGATGGCTACACCTTC.

This clonotype has at least ten counts. V usage is TRBV4-3 and J usage is TRBJ2-3, with D possibly matching TRBD2 (7 bases). Trimming took 3 bases from V and 7 from J, leaving 17 bases between them. There are 15 residues in the CDR3. Germline V gene sequence: CDR1 LGHNA, CDR2 YSLEER. The CDR3 sequence is CASSQGGAGEYTQYF. CDR3 coding DNA: TGCGCCAGCAGCCAGGGGGGGGCAGGGGAATATACGCAGTATTTT.

Details on this clonotype: Germline is not matched at one junction end, which may reflect a read error. The chain couples TRBV12-3 or TRBV12-4 to TRBJ2-3; D remains ambiguous. The CDR3 length is 13 residues. The CDR3 sequence is CASTPIATDTQYF. CDR3 DNA: TGTGCCAGCACTCCCATAGCCACAGACACGCAGTATTTT.

This clonotype occurred once. A much larger clone sits a single nucleotide away, making a read error possible. This rearrangement joins TRBV10-2 to TRBJ2-7, with a weak D call TRBD1 (5 bases). Germline CDR1 and CDR2: WSHSY and SAAADI. The CDR3 loop spans 13 amino acids. In nucleotides, the CDR3 is TGCGTCAGCAAAGGGGCAGGTTTATACGGGCAGTACTTC. It is translated as CVSKGAGLYGQYF.

There are a few counts of this clonotype. The V gene is TRBV27, the J gene TRBJ1-1; D is possibly TRBD1 (5 bases). The CDR3 length is 12 residues. The germline V and J ends were trimmed by 7 bases and 5 bases, with 11 bases remaining between them. Germline CDR1 and CDR2: MNHEY and SMNVEV (reference sequence). DNA for the CDR3: TGTGCCAGCAAGGGGCGGGGGACTGAAGCTTTCTTT. Amino acid sequence: CASKGRGTEAFF.

The rearrangement links TRBV5-5 to TRBJ1-4, with a possible D match to TRBD1 (6 bases). CDR3 length: 15 amino acids. The V end was cut by 4 bases, the J end by 7 bases, with 17 bases between. Looked up from germline, CDR1 is SGHKS and CDR2 is YYEKEE (reference sequence). For the CDR3, the DNA is TGTGCCAGCAGCCCCGGGACTGGCAGGGGTGAAAAACTGTTTTTT. Translated, it gives CASSPGTGRGEKLFF.

This clonotype appeared many times. The chain combines TRBV6-5 with TRBJ2-3, with 8 bases lining up with TRBD2. CDR3 length: 14 residues. The V and J ends lost 10 bases and 4 bases, in that order; junction bases with no gene match: 10. Germline-derived CDR1 and CDR2 are MNHEY and SVGAGI. The CDR3 sequence: CATKRGIGADTQYF. CDR3 DNA: TGTGCCACCAAGCGGGGGATCGGGGCAGATACGCAGTATTTT.

This clonotype has at least ten counts. The V call is TRBV6-2 or TRBV6-3, the J call TRBJ1-2; a possible D gene is TRBD1 (5 bases). V was pared by 5 bases and J by 6 bases, with 13 bases between. The CDR3 is 13 amino acids. The germline gives CDR1 MNHEY, CDR2 SVGEGT. The chain's CDR3 is CASSDPGADGYTF. In nucleotides, the CDR3 is TGTGCCAGCAGTGACCCCGGGGCGGATGGCTACACCTTC.

This clonotype was counted many times. The gene calls are TRBV6-6 and TRBJ1-6; D might be TRBD1 (5 bases). V was cut by 2 bases and J by 8 bases, with 10 bases left in between. CDR1 is MNHNY and CDR2 is SVGAGI in the germline V gene (reference sequence). The CDR3 length is 14 residues. CDR3 sequence (DNA): TGTGCCAGCAGTTACGGCGGGGGGGATTCACCCCTCCACTTT. Its translation is CASSYGGGDSPLHF.

There are many counts of this clonotype. The chain is built from TRBV20-1 and TRBJ2-7; D remains ambiguous. V gave up 3 bases and J gave up 6 bases, with 15 bases separating them. The CDR3 totals 13 residues. Germline CDR1 reads DFQATT; CDR2 reads SNEGSKA (reference sequence). The CDR3 loop is CSASRTTAVEQYF. CDR3 DNA: TGCAGTGCTAGTCGAACCACGGCGGTCGAGCAGTACTTC.

This clonotype was counted many times. The rearrangement joins TRBV7-9 to TRBJ2-1; D remains ambiguous. CDR3 length equals 12 residues. CDR1 and CDR2 (germline): SEHNR, FQNEAQ (reference sequence). V was pared by 5 bases and J by 8 bases, with 10 bases between. The CDR3 region has the DNA TGTGCCAGCAGCCATGTTACATATGAGCAGTTCTTC. Amino acids: CASSHVTYEQFF.

The chain couples TRBV30 to TRBJ1-1, with unresolved D. The CDR3 is made up of 13 amino acids. Trimming removed 6 bases from V and 5 bases from J, with 16 bases in between. Germline V gene lookup returns CDR1 GTSNPN and CDR2 SVGIG (reference sequence). The CDR3 loop is CACQDYAETEAFF. CDR3 sequence (DNA): TGTGCCTGTCAGGACTATGCTGAGACTGAAGCTTTCTTT.